The 8 T cell receptor beta chains below were found in one sample sequenced in a study of CD8+ T cells in alopecia areata. Regarding treatment: oral pan-JAK inhibitor, 5-10 mg twice daily. Following extraction, RNA underwent reverse transcription to cDNA, which served as the sequencing template. Sequencing was performed with immunoSEQ multiplex PCR; in TCRdb, only in-frame clones are kept and a portion is missing. The top ten clones hold roughly a sixth of a sample with some 96,000 clones, about 58% of them seen once. Sequenced material: CD8+ T cells sorted from blood, taken at week 4, from a patient treated with tofacitinib. The receptors derive from a human donor with alopecia areata.

V is TRBV13 and J is TRBJ1-2, with unresolved D. CDR3 size: 11 residues. V shed 6 bases and J shed 6 bases, with 8 bases lying between them. CDR1 PRHDT and CDR2 FYEKMQ come from the germline V gene (reference sequence). The CDR3 sequence is CASSVVDGYTF. The CDR3 region has the DNA TGTGCCAGCAGTGTGGTGGATGGCTACACCTTC.

This chain connects TRBV4-3 to TRBJ2-2, with D perhaps matching TRBD1 (6 bases). Germline-derived CDR1 and CDR2 are LGHNA and YSLEER. There are 16 residues in the CDR3. V was clipped by 0 bases and J by 4 bases, with 12 bases between them. The CDR3 sequence: CASSQDRIGGTGELFF. In DNA form, the CDR3 reads TGCGCCAGCAGCCAAGATCGGATAGGGGGCACCGGGGAGCTGTTTTTT.

The chain recombines TRBV19 with TRBJ2-1; D remains ambiguous. Trimming pared 3 bases from V and 3 bases from J, leaving 9 bases between. The CDR3 sequence is 14 residues long. The germline V gene encodes CDR1 LNHDA and CDR2 SQIVND (reference sequence). In nucleotides, the CDR3 is TGTGCCAGTAGTATGGTCCCAGGCTACAATGAGCAGTTCTTC. Protein product: CASSMVPGYNEQFF. The whole variable domain, filled in from reference TRBV19 and TRBJ2-1, reads DGGITQSPKYLFRKEGQNVTLSCEQNLNHDAMYWYRQDPGQGLRLIYYSQIVNDFQKGDIAEGYSVSREKKESFPLTVTSAQKNPTAFYLCASSMVPGYNEQFFGPGTRLTVL.

CDR3 region: CASSLWTGSEKLFF. CDR3 bases: TGTGCCAGCAGTCTCTGGACAGGGAGTGAAAAACTGTTTTTT. This chain uses TRBV25-1 with TRBJ1-4; TRBD1 matches at 8 bases. Trimming removed 5 bases from V and 7 bases from J; junction bases left unmatched: 6. This CDR3 contains 14 residues. Per germline, CDR1 MGHDK and CDR2 SYGVNS.

This chain joins TRBV27 and TRBJ2-7; no reliable D call. V gave up 5 bases and J gave up 6 bases, with 11 bases separating them. Germline V gene sequence: CDR1 MNHEY, CDR2 SMNVEV (reference sequence). CDR3 size: 12 residues. CDR3 nucleotide sequence: TGTGCCAGCAGTCTTAACTTGCGCGAGCAGTACTTC. Translation gives CASSLNLREQYF.

The chain has TRBV29-1 and TRBJ2-7, with D hard to call. Germline CDR1 is SQVTM and CDR2 is ANQGSEA. The CDR3 is made up of 12 amino acids. Trimming pared 3 bases from V and 1 base from J, leaving 7 bases between. The CDR3 protein is CSVESESYEQYF. CDR3 nucleotides: TGCAGCGTTGAGTCGGAGTCCTACGAGCAGTACTTC.

In the case of this clone: At one end, the junction sequence differs from germline, possibly due to a read error. This chain links TRBV19 with TRBJ1-1; TRBD1 is a possible D gene (5 bases). This CDR3 region has 14 residues. CDR1 is LNHDA and CDR2 is SQIVND in the germline V gene (reference sequence). The CDR3 sequence is CASKRGRGDTEAFF. The DNA of the CDR3 is TGTGCGAGTAAAAGGGGACGAGGTGACACTGAAGCTTTCTTT. Full variable domain (remainder filled in from reference TRBV19 and TRBJ1-1): DGGITQSPKYLFRKEGQNVTLSCEQNLNHDAMYWYRQDPGQGLRLIYYSQIVNDFQKGDIAEGYSVSREKKESFPLTVTSAQKNPTAFYLCASKRGRGDTEAFFGQGTRLTVV.

V and J are TRBV29-1 and TRBJ2-7; 9 nucleotides align to TRBD2. The CDR3 is 14 residues long. The V gene's germline CDR1 is SQVTM and CDR2 ANQGSEA. The V gene end was trimmed by 7 bases and the J gene end by 2 bases; junction bases not matched to a gene: 9. The CDR3 nucleotides read TGCAGCGCTGCGGGCGGGGGGGAAACCTACGAGCAGTACTTC. The encoded protein is CSAAGGGETYEQYF.